The 23 T cell receptor beta chains in this list originate from one sample, sequenced in a study of blood T cells in healthy people across ages. PCR was performed a second time for roughly 7 to 11 cycles using a sample-barcoded 5' primer and a J-beta primer mix. From the 5' RACE reads, TCRdb called clonotypes with MiXCR, one entry per CDR3 protein. The table includes some 730,000 distinct CDR3 sequences, 22% detected once. The source material was blood. These receptors were taken from a man aged 65 to 85 in good health.

A few counts support this clonotype. The chain recombines TRBV14 with TRBJ1-5; D is perhaps TRBD1 (6 bases). With 4 bases removed from V and 7 bases from J, the gap between germline ends came to 17 bases. The length of the CDR3 is 15 residues. Germline V CDR1 and CDR2: SGHDN, FVKESK. The CDR3: CASSRKQGTQQPQHF. The CDR3 DNA sequence: TGTGCCAGCAGCCGAAAACAGGGAACTCAACAGCCCCAGCATTTT.

This clonotype was seen only a few times. V and J are TRBV7-9 and TRBJ2-3; D is perhaps TRBD2 (6 bases). Germline CDR1 SEHNR, CDR2 FQNEAQ (reference sequence). The CDR3 has 17 amino acids. The V and J ends lost 5 bases and 0 bases respectively, with 18 bases between them. In DNA, the CDR3 is TGTGCCAGCAGCCCCTTCTGGTTGCGGGAAAGCACAGATACGCAGTATTTT. Translation: CASSPFWLRESTDTQYF.

This sequence joins TRBV7-9 and TRBJ2-1; D unclear. Deletions cut 5 bases from V and 4 bases from J, with 12 bases between. Germline V CDR1 and CDR2: SEHNR, FQNEAQ (reference sequence). The CDR3 runs 14 residues. The CDR3 loop reads CASSSTNSYNEQFF. The CDR3 coding sequence is TGTGCCAGCAGCAGCACTAACTCATACAATGAGCAGTTCTTC.

This clonotype is a singleton in its sample. This chain uses TRBV3-1 with TRBJ1-1; 10 bases are a match to TRBD1. The germline CDR1 and CDR2 sequences are LGHDT and YNNKEL (reference sequence). This CDR3 has 17 amino acids. V dropped 3 bases and J dropped 3; count of bases not matched to a gene: 10. In nucleotides, the CDR3 is TGTGCCAGCAGCCAGGGACAGGGGTATGGTGGGTACACTGAAGCTTTCTTT. This encodes CASSQGQGYGGYTEAFF.

CDR3 amino acids: CASSKNEQFF. CDR3 bases: TGTGCCAGCAGCAAAAATGAGCAGTTCTTC. The V and J genes are TRBV7-9 and TRBJ2-5, with D unresolved. The DNA matches TRBJ2-1 better at its end, which makes the J call doubtful. The CDR3 is 10 residues long. Germline CDR1 SEHNR, CDR2 FQNEAQ (reference sequence).

The chain combines TRBV12-3 or TRBV12-4 with TRBJ1-2; no clear D gene. The CDR3 length is 12 residues. V lost 6 bases, J lost 4 bases, and 9 bases lay in between. CDR3 nucleotides: TGTGCCAGCAGGGAAGAAGTCTATGGCTACACCTTC. Residues: CASREEVYGYTF.

The chain employs TRBV10-1 and TRBJ2-4; 7 nucleotides line up with TRBD1. The V gene's germline CDR1 is WNHNN and CDR2 SYGVQD (reference sequence). J gave up 0 bases and V 7 bases, and 9 bases lay outside the gene matches. The CDR3 totals 16 residues. The CDR3 DNA reads as TGCGCCAGCATCCTAGGGGGCAGACTAGCCAAAAACATTCAGTACTTC. Encoded protein: CASILGGRLAKNIQYF.

The chain has TRBV24-1 and TRBJ2-1; 8 positions match TRBD2. The ends lost 1 base at V and 8 bases at J; junction bases unmatched: 9. Germline V gene lookup returns CDR1 KGHDR and CDR2 SFDVKD. The CDR3 loop spans 16 amino acids. The CDR3 DNA reads TGTGCCACCAGTGATTTCAAGCGGGAGATCGGTGATGAGCAGTTCTTC. Its translation: CATSDFKREIGDEQFF.

In this sample, this clonotype turned up a few times. V gene TRBV20-1 combines with J gene TRBJ1-2, with 12 bases that match TRBD1. The V gene's germline CDR1 is DFQATT and CDR2 SNEGSKA (reference sequence). This CDR3 region has 15 residues. The junction had 5 bases not matched to a gene; V was cut back by 2 bases and J by 4 bases. The CDR3 nucleotides read TGCAGTGCTAGAAGTTCGGGACAGGGGGCCTATGGCTACACCTTC. It encodes CSARSSGQGAYGYTF.

This clonotype was found many times. The chain carries TRBV4-1 and TRBJ1-2; D is undetermined. This CDR3 is 12 amino acids long. CDR1 and CDR2 (germline): MGHRA, YSYEKL. The germline V and J ends were trimmed by 0 bases and 5 bases, with 4 bases remaining between them. CDR3: CASSQDWYGYTF. The DNA for the CDR3 is TGCGCCAGCAGCCAAGATTGGTATGGCTACACCTTC.

This clonotype was seen a few times. CDR3 sequence: CSAPTDSIGYGYTF. CDR3 bases: TGCAGTGCCCCGACAGACTCTATCGGCTATGGCTACACCTTC. This chain joins TRBV20-1 and TRBJ1-2; tentatively, D is TRBD1 (5 bases). V lost 6 bases and J 4 bases, leaving 18 bases between the germline ends. Germline V gene lookup returns CDR1 DFQATT and CDR2 SNEGSKA (reference sequence). The CDR3 length is 14 residues.

CDR3 sequence (DNA): TGTGCCAGCAGTTCGCAGCGACTAGCGGGAGTAGGCGAGCAGTACGTC. It translates to CASSSQRLAGVGEQYV. V usage is TRBV28 and J usage is TRBJ2-7, with TRBD2 matching over 12 bases. The V gene's germline CDR1 is MDHEN and CDR2 SYDVKM. The CDR3 contains 16 residues. V was clipped by 4 bases and J by 6 bases; unmatched bases: 10.

The rearrangement joins TRBV5-1 to TRBJ2-1, with D possibly matching TRBD2 (6 bases). The CDR3 sequence is 16 residues long. Looked up from germline, CDR1 is SGHRS and CDR2 is YFSETQ. V was pared by 4 bases and J by 5 bases, with 19 bases between. CDR3 sequence: CASSQKEGPINNEQFF. CDR3 sequence (DNA): TGCGCCAGCAGCCAGAAGGAGGGCCCTATAAACAATGAGCAGTTCTTC.

The chain uses TRBV20-1 and TRBJ1-1; weak D call: TRBD1 (6 bases). V was pared by 3 bases and J by 5 bases, with 19 bases between. The CDR3 runs to 15 residues. CDR1 is DFQATT and CDR2 is SNEGSKA in the germline V gene (reference sequence). CDR3 sequence (DNA): TGCAGTGCTAGGAGGGGGGCGGGGGCATTTACTGAAGCTTTCTTT. It yields the protein CSARRGAGAFTEAFF.

The genes are TRBV3-1 and TRBJ1-1; a weak D match, TRBD1 (5 bases). This CDR3 comprises 16 residues. Germline lookup yields CDR1 LGHDT and CDR2 YNNKEL (reference sequence). V lost 1 base and J lost 1, with 13 bases in between. CDR3 loop: CASSQASGRGNTEAFF. In nucleotides, the CDR3 is TGTGCCAGCAGCCAAGCTTCCGGGAGGGGGAACACTGAAGCTTTCTTT.

This clonotype occurred many times. The V gene is TRBV7-9, the J gene TRBJ1-2; D not resolved. Germline V gene data show CDR1 as SEHNR and CDR2 as FQNEAQ (reference sequence). V was shortened by 4 bases and J by 5 bases, with 17 bases between the two germline ends. CDR3 length: 15 amino acids. The CDR3 nucleotides are TGTGCCAGCAGCTATCCTCAGCAGGCTTGGTATGGCTACACCTTC. As protein: CASSYPQQAWYGYTF. Looking up the rest from reference TRBV7-9 and TRBJ1-2 gives the full variable domain: DTGVSQNPRHKITKRGQNVTFRCDPISEHNRLYWYRQTLGQGPEFLTYFQNEAQLEKSRLLSDRFSAERPKGSFSTLEIQRTEQGDSAMYLCASSYPQQAWYGYTFGSGTRLTVV.

This clonotype was seen a handful of times. The chain combines TRBV2 with TRBJ1-2; no firm D call. Looked up from germline, CDR1 is SNHLY and CDR2 is FYNNEI. The CDR3 loop spans 15 amino acids. Trimming left V 2 bases short and J 4 bases short, with 14 bases between. CDR3 DNA: TGTGCCAGCAGTGAAACTCACCAATTGCTCTATGGCTACACCTTC. This gives the protein CASSETHQLLYGYTF.

In its sample, this clonotype was seen a few times. The rearrangement uses TRBV5-1 and TRBJ2-3, with TRBD2 identical over 8 bases. Germline assignment: CDR1 SGHRS and CDR2 YFSETQ. Trimming cost V 0 bases and J 7 bases; bases outside gene matches: 7. This CDR3 has 15 amino acids. This chain's CDR3 is CASSLVLAGGNTQYF. In nucleotides, the CDR3 is TGCGCCAGCAGCTTGGTCCTAGCGGGTGGGAATACGCAGTATTTT.

V gene TRBV11-2 combines with J gene TRBJ2-1, with 7 positions matching TRBD2. The J call is uncertain, as TRBJ2-5 better fits the DNA end. CDR1 and CDR2 from the germline V gene are SGHAT and FQNNGV. The CDR3 length is 14 residues. The CDR3: CASSLWGGKQTQYF. CDR3 coding DNA: TGTGCCAGCAGCTTGTGGGGGGGGAAGCAGACCCAGTACTTC.

This clonotype has just a few counts. This sequence joins TRBV2 and TRBJ1-2; the match to TRBD1 covers 8 bases. Germline V gene data show CDR1 as SNHLY and CDR2 as FYNNEI. The CDR3 is 17 amino acids. V shed 2 bases and J 1 base; nucleotides not matched to a gene: 9. The CDR3 reads CASSESGQGFRNYGYTF. The CDR3 region has the DNA TGTGCCAGCAGTGAATCCGGACAGGGTTTTCGTAACTATGGCTACACCTTC.

This clonotype was found once. The chain joins TRBV7-9 to TRBJ2-1, with D hard to call. Germline V gene sequence: CDR1 SEHNR, CDR2 FQNEAQ (reference sequence). V was cut by 5 bases and J by 6 bases, with 20 bases left in between. The CDR3 has 16 amino acids. CDR3 sequence (DNA): TGTGCCAGCAGCGGCCGGGCCCAACTAACCATCAATGAGCAGTTCTTC. Residues: CASSGRAQLTINEQFF.

This clonotype was counted between two and nine times. V gene TRBV29-1 combines with J gene TRBJ2-2, with D possibly being TRBD1 or TRBD2 (5 bases each). Trimming shortened V by 5 bases and J by 4 bases, and 11 bases separated the two germline ends. In germline, CDR1 is SQVTM, CDR2 ANQGSEA. The CDR3 runs 13 residues. The CDR3 is CSVQGAGTGELFF. CDR3 DNA: TGCAGCGTTCAAGGGGCGGGCACCGGGGAGCTGTTTTTT.

The chain combines TRBV12-3 or TRBV12-4 with TRBJ1-3; D may be TRBD1 (5 bases). The V and J ends lost 1 base and 4 bases respectively, with 20 bases between them. The CDR3 has 18 amino acids. The CDR3 nucleotides read TGTGCCAGCAGTTTAGGGGTCGGGGCTGAGCGGAACGGAAACACCATATATTTT. This sequence encodes CASSLGVGAERNGNTIYF.